The rows below give T cell receptor beta chains drawn from one sample of a study of blood T cell repertoires in COVID-19. Repertoires were generated with immunoSEQ multiplex PCR, while TCRdb's copy carries only in-frame clones and drops some. This sample has under 200,000 clones, with about 90% found just once. What was sequenced was PBMCs or T cells enriched from blood (not recorded which). The origin of the receptors is a woman between 50 and 59 years old who had recovered from COVID-19. Each CDR3 is given with its conserved first and last residue. The order of the fields is clone size, J gene, D gene, V gene, CDR3 protein, CDR3 DNA. A D gene is named only where the DNA matches it firmly. Not every row has a clone size; where given, it reads once, few, many or a size class.

few | TRBJ1-5 | - | TRBV19 | CASSNRDSNQPQHF | TGTGCCAGCAGCAACAGGGATAGCAATCAGCCCCAGCATTTT
- | TRBJ2-3 | - | TRBV29-1 | CSVLRQASTDTQYF | TGCAGCGTTTTAAGACAGGCTAGCACAGATACGCAGTATTTT
- | TRBJ1-4 | - | TRBV18 | CASSPLSGNTNEKLFF | TGTGCCAGCTCACCTCTTTCCGGGAACACTAATGAAAAACTGTTTTTT
- | TRBJ2-1 | TRBD2 | TRBV7-2 | CASSTLAGVLNEQFF | TGTGCCAGCAGCACCCTAGCGGGAGTCCTCAATGAGCAGTTCTTC
once | TRBJ2-1 | TRBD2 | TRBV5-6 | CASSAGVSSYNEQFF | TGTGCCAGCAGCGCGGGAGTTTCCTCCTACAATGAGCAGTTCTTC
- | TRBJ1-1 | TRBD1 | TRBV5-1 | CASSEQGLNTEAFF | TGCGCCAGCAGCGAACAGGGGCTGAACACTGAAGCTTTCTTT
- | TRBJ2-3 | TRBD2 | TRBV3-1/TRBV3-2 | CASSPMASGSTDTQYF | TGTGCCAGCAGCCCAATGGCTAGCGGGAGCACAGATACGCAGTATTTT
- | TRBJ1-5 | TRBD1 | TRBV5-6 | CASSLYDRARDQPQHF | TGTGCCAGCAGCTTGTATGACAGGGCAAGGGATCAGCCCCAGCATTTT
once | TRBJ2-7 | TRBD2 | TRBV11-3 | CASSSDRYPSGRKVYEQYF | TGTGCCAGCAGCTCCGACAGATATCCTAGCGGGAGGAAGGTCTACGAGCAGTACTTC
- | TRBJ2-4 | TRBD2 | TRBV5-1 | CASSLGAGDNIQYF | TGCGCCAGCAGCTTGGGAGCGGGAGATAACATTCAGTACTTC
- | TRBJ1-1 | - | TRBV28 | CASRYRDSNTEAFF | TGTGCCAGCAGATACCGGGACTCGAACACTGAAGCTTTCTTT
- | TRBJ2-7 | - | TRBV20-1 | CSGQGSYEQYF | TGCAGTGGGCAGGGATCCTACGAGCAGTACTTC
- | TRBJ2-5 | TRBD1 | TRBV28 | CASGTRGRGETQYF | TGTGCCAGCGGGACCAGGGGGCGCGGAGAGACCCAGTACTTC
few | TRBJ1-2 | TRBD1 | TRBV5-1 | CASSPSSGQGPASGYTF | TGCGCCAGCAGCCCATCCTCGGGACAGGGGCCAGCGTCTGGCTACACCTTC
- | TRBJ1-2 | - | TRBV7-2 | CASSRTGGQIRGLYGYTF | TGTGCCAGCAGCCGCACGGGGGGGCAAATTAGGGGCCTCTATGGCTACACCTTC
- | TRBJ1-4 | TRBD1 | TRBV30 | CAWGQGNEKLFF | TGTGCCTGGGGACAGGGCAATGAAAAACTGTTTTTT
- | TRBJ1-1 | - | TRBV6-1 | CASSEVSRTEAFF | TGTGCCAGCAGTGAGGTATCGAGGACTGAAGCTTTCTTT
once | TRBJ1-3 | TRBD1 | TRBV2 | CASKRGQGQAGNTIYF | TGTGCCAGCAAACGGGGACAGGGTCAAGCTGGAAACACCATATATTTT
once | TRBJ1-5 | TRBD1 | TRBV6-2/TRBV6-3 | CASSAVGTGPNQPQHF | TGTGCCAGCAGTGCGGTTGGGACAGGGCCCAATCAGCCCCAGCATTTT
- | TRBJ2-7 | TRBD2 | TRBV7-3 | CASSPGSGTSYEQYF | TGTGCCAGCAGCCCTGGTAGCGGGACTTCCTACGAGCAGTACTTC
- | TRBJ1-1 | - | TRBV2 | CASRPSPGLNTEAFF | TGTGCCAGCAGGCCCTCGCCAGGTTTGAACACTGAAGCTTTCTTT
- | TRBJ2-2 | TRBD1 | TRBV18 | CASSYFGTANTGELFF | TGTGCCAGCTCATACTTTGGGACAGCGAACACCGGGGAGCTGTTTTTT
- | TRBJ1-2 | TRBD1 | TRBV10-3 | CAISGDSPYGYTF | TGTGCCATCAGTGGGGACAGCCCATATGGCTACACCTTC
few | TRBJ1-5 | TRBD1 | TRBV6-2/TRBV6-3 | CASSDRDGISNQPQHF | TGTGCCAGCAGTGACAGGGACGGCATTAGCAATCAGCCCCAGCATTTT
once | TRBJ2-1 | - | TRBV2 | CASTVRLSYNEQFF | TGTGCCAGCACGGTCCGCCTCTCCTACAATGAGCAGTTCTTC
few | TRBJ2-7 | - | TRBV6-2/TRBV6-3 | CASTPGLAGYEQYF | TGTGCCAGCACCCCGGGACTCGCTGGCTACGAGCAGTACTTC
- | TRBJ2-5 | - | TRBV11-3 | CASSLDLETQYF | TGTGCCAGCAGCTTAGACCTAGAGACCCAGTACTTC
- | TRBJ1-3 | - | TRBV6-5 | CASSYSGGNTIYF | TGTGCCAGCAGTTACTCGGGCGGAAACACCATATATTTT
- | TRBJ1-3 | - | TRBV5-1 | CASSLMGASGNTIYF | TGCGCCAGCAGCTTGATGGGGGCTAGTGGAAACACCATATATTTT
- | TRBJ2-3 | TRBD2 | TRBV7-6 | CASSLEGAGGPTQYF | TGTGCCAGCAGCTTAGAAGGAGCGGGAGGGCCCACGCAGTATTTT
- | TRBJ1-5 | - | TRBV19 | CASTWGTRQPQHF | TGTGCCAGTACCTGGGGCACGAGGCAGCCCCAGCATTTT
- | TRBJ1-2 | - | TRBV28 | CASSSRRELTLYGYTF | TGTGCCAGCAGTTCCCGACGGGAGCTTACCCTTTATGGCTACACCTTC
once | TRBJ1-2 | - | TRBV5-1 | CASSGGTGLYGYTF | TGCGCCAGCAGCGGAGGAACAGGGCTCTATGGCTACACCTTC